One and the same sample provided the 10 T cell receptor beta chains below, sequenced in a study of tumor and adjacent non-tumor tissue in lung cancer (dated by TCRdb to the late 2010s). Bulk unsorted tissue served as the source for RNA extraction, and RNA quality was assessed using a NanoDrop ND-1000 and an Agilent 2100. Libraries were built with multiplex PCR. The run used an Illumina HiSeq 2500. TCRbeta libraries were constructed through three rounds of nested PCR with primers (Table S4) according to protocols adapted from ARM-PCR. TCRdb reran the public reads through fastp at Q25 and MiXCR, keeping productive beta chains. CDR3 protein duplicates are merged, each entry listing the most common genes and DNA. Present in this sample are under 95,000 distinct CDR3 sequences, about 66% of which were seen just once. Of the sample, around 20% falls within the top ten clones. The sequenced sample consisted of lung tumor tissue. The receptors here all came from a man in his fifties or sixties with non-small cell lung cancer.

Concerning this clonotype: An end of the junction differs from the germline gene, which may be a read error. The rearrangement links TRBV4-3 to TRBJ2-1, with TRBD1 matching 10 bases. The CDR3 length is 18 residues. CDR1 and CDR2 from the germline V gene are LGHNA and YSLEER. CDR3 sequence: CASGQDKGPGQGSNEQLF. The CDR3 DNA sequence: TGCGCCAGCGGCCAAGATAAGGGCCCGGGACAGGGGTCCAATGAGCAGCTCTTC.

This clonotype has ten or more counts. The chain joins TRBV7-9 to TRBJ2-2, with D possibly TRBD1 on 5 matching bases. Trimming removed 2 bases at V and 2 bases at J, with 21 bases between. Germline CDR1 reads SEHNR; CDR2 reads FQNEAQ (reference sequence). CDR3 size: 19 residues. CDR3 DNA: TGTGCCAGCAGCTTACAGGGCGGCGTGCTACGGCTAAACACCGGGGAGCTGTTTTTT. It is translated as CASSLQGGVLRLNTGELFF.

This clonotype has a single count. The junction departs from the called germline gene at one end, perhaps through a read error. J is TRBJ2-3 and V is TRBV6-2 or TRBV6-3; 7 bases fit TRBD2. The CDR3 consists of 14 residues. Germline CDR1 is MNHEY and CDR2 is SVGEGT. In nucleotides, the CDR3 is TGTGTCAGCAGGACTACCGGGAGGCAAGATACGCAGTATTTT. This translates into CVSRTTGRQDTQYF.

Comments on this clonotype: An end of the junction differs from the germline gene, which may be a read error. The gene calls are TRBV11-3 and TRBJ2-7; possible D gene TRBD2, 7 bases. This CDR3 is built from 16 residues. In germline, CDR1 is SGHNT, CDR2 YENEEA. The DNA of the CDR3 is TGTGCCACCAGCCGGAGGGGGACTATGCGCTTCCCCGAGCAGTACTTC. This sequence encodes CATSRRGTMRFPEQYF.

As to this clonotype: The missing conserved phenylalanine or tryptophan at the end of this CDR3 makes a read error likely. This chain's CDR3 is CASSQGGTVVPSEQFS. The CDR3 DNA sequence: TGTGCCAGCAGCCAAGGGGGGACGGTGGTTCCCAGTGAGCAGTTCTCC. The V call is TRBV4-2, the J call TRBJ2-1, with D perhaps assigned TRBD1 or TRBD2 (5 bases each). Trimming removed 1 base from V and 9 bases from J, with 19 bases in between. This CDR3 is built from 16 residues. The germline gives CDR1 LGHNA, CDR2 YNFKEQ.

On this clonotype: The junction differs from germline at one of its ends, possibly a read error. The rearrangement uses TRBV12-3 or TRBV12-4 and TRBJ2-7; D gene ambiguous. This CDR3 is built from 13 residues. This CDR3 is CVGSFAGTYEQYF. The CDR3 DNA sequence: TGCGTCGGCAGTTTCGCAGGAACCTACGAGCAGTACTTC.

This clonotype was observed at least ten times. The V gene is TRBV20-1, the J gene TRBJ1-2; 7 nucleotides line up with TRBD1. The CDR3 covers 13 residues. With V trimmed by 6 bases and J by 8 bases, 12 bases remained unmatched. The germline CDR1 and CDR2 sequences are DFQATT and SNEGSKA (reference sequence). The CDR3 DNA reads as TGCAGTGCCTCAAGACAGGGTCTGATAGGCTACACCTTC. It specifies CSASRQGLIGYTF.

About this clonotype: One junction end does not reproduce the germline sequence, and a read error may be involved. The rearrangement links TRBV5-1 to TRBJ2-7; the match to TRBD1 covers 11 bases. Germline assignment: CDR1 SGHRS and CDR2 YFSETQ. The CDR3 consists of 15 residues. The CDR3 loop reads CTSSPRTGGLYEQYF. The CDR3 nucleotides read TGCACCAGCAGCCCTAGGACAGGGGGCCTCTACGAGCAATACTTC. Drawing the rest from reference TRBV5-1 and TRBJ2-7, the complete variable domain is KAGVTQTPRYLIKTRGQQVTLSCSPISGHRSVSWYQQTPGQGLQFLFEYFSETQRNKGNFPGRFSGRQFSNSRSEMNVSTLELGDSALYLCTSSPRTGGLYEQYFGPGTRLTVT.

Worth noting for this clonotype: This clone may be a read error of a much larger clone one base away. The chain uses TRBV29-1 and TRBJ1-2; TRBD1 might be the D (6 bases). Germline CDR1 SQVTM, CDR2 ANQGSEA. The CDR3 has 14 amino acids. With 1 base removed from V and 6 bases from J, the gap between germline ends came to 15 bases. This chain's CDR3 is CSVEVLGASNGYTF. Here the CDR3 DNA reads TGCAGCGTTGAAGTTTTGGGGGCCTCGAATGGCTACACCTTC.

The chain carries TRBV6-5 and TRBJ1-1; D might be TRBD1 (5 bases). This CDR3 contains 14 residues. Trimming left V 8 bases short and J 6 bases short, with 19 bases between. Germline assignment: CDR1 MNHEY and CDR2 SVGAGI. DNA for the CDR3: TGTGCCAGCGCCAAGGGTAAGGACATCTCTGAAGCTTTCTTT. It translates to CASAKGKDISEAFF.